This T cell receptor beta chain is from a study of blood T cell repertoires in COVID-19. The table came from immunoSEQ multiplex PCR; TCRdb's copy has only in-frame clones and leaves some out. Of around 250,000 clones in the sample, around 86% were seen once. The germline V gene has CDR1 SGHRS and CDR2 YFSETQ. J lost 9 bases, V lost 6 bases, and 6 bases had no gene match. CDR3 size: 12 residues. The sample taken for sequencing was peripheral blood. The receptor's source is a man aged 35 to 55 with active or convalescent COVID-19. The chain carries TRBV5-1 and TRBJ2-1, with 7 nucleotides matching TRBD2. The CDR3 region is CASTEGGIEQFF. CDR3 bases: TGCGCCAGCACCGAGGGAGGGATTGAGCAGTTCTTC.